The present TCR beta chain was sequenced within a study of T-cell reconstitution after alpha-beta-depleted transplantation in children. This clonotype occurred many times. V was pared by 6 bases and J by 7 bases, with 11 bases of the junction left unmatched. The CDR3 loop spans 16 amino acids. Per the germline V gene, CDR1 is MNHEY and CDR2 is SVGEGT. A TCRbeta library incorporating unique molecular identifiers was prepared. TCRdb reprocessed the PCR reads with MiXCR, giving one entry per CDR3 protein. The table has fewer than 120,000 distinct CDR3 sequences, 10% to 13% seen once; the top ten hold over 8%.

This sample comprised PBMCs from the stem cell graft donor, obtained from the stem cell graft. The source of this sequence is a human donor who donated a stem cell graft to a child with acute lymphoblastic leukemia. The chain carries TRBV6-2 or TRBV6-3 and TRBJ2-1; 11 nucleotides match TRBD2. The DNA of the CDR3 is TGTGCCAGCAGACAAGTAGCGGGAGGGCCTTCAAATGAGCAGTTCTTC. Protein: CASRQVAGGPSNEQFF.